This TCR beta chain was found in a study of molecular identifiers for immune sequencing clone quantification. Across the whole study: Sequencing covered four of five parts into which replicate RNA from about 20,000 or 100,000 naive CD8 cells was split.

Each CDR3 protein is one row after TCRdb ran MiXCR on the PCR reads. The sample holds more than 450,000 distinct CDR3 sequences, roughly 25% seen once. CDR1 and CDR2 (germline): DFQATT, SNEGSKA (reference sequence). The CDR3 has 17 residues. Trimming removed 1 base from V and 8 bases from J; junction bases left unmatched: 12. This clonotype occurred a few times. It was from roughly 20,000 to 1,000,000 sorted cells, with 10%, 30% or 50% RNA, that naive CD8 libraries came. Using a CD8+CD4-CCR7+CD45RA+ phenotype, naive CD8 T cells were sorted. Sequencing was performed on naive CD8+ T cells from blood, with Jurkat cell RNA spiked in. Subset defined: FACS-sorted CD8+CD4-CCR7+CD45RA+ naive T cells. This sequence originates from a human donor in good health. Some libraries in this study had Jurkat cell RNA spiked in. The J gene is TRBJ2-3, the V gene TRBV20-1; 13 bases fit TRBD2. The CDR3 DNA is TGCAGTGCTAGAGCCCGAGGACTAGCGGGGGTGGGCGGTACGCAGTATTTT. Encoded protein: CSARARGLAGVGGTQYF.